Following are 27 T cell receptor beta chains from one sample sequenced in a study of identical twins. Via MiXCR, TCRdb re-called the 5' RACE reads, giving one row per CDR3 protein. Found here are around 1.7 million distinct CDR3 sequences, more than 30% of them singletons; the top ten hold around 0.25%. The sample consisted of cord blood. These receptor sequences come from a newborn girl in good health.

This chain links TRBV5-1 with TRBJ1-4, with D tentatively TRBD1 (5 bases). V shed 4 bases and J shed 8 bases, with 15 bases lying between them. There are 14 residues in the CDR3. CDR1 and CDR2 (germline): SGHRS, YFSETQ. The CDR3 DNA reads TGCGCCAGCAGCCCCGGACACGGAGGAGAAAAACTGTTTTTT. This codes for CASSPGHGGEKLFF.

This clonotype was seen more than once but under ten times. The chain carries TRBV5-1 and TRBJ2-7; 7 nucleotides match TRBD1. From germline, CDR1 is SGHRS and CDR2 YFSETQ. The CDR3 is 14 residues long. Trimming took 4 bases from V and 3 from J; bases not matched to a gene: 7. The CDR3 region has the DNA TGCGCCAGCAGCGAAGAGACAGGGTACTACGAGCAGTACTTC. Its translation is CASSEETGYYEQYF.

The chain has TRBV7-2 and TRBJ1-1; D gene unclear. The length of the CDR3 is 12 residues. The V gene's germline CDR1 is SGHTA and CDR2 FQGNSA. Between the trimmed V and J ends, which lost 4 bases and 4 bases, there was a span of 7 bases. CDR3 nucleotides: TGTGCCAGCAGCTCGGACCTCACTGAAGCTTTCTTT. It is translated as CASSSDLTEAFF. Drawing the rest from reference TRBV7-2 and TRBJ1-1, the complete variable domain is GAGVSQSPSNKVTEKGKDVELRCDPISGHTALYWYRQSLGQGLEFLIYFQGNSAPDKSGLPSDRFSAERTGGSVSTLTIQRTQQEDSAVYLCASSSDLTEAFFGQGTRLTVV.

The gene calls are TRBV20-1 and TRBJ2-1, with D possibly TRBD2 on 6 matching bases. Germline CDR1 is DFQATT and CDR2 is SNEGSKA (reference sequence). The CDR3 extends over 14 amino acids. Trimming took off 1 base at V and 3 bases at J, with 10 bases between the two ends. The CDR3 loop reads CSARVYGGYNEQFF. The CDR3 DNA reads as TGCAGTGCTAGAGTGTACGGGGGCTACAATGAGCAGTTCTTC.

The gene calls are TRBV7-9 and TRBJ1-2, with D possibly matching TRBD1 (6 bases). Per the germline V gene, CDR1 is SEHNR and CDR2 is FQNEAQ (reference sequence). V was shortened by 2 bases and J by 5 bases, with 12 bases between the two germline ends. CDR3 length: 14 amino acids. CDR3 nucleotide sequence: TGTGCCAGCAGCTTACAGGGGACCCCATATGGCTACACCTTC. Its protein is CASSLQGTPYGYTF.

This rearrangement joins TRBV20-1 to TRBJ2-3; 12 nucleotides line up with TRBD2. CDR3 length equals 15 residues. Germline loops: CDR1 DFQATT, CDR2 SNEGSKA (reference sequence). Trimming at V came to 3 bases and at J to 7 bases, leaving 8 bases not matched to a gene. CDR3 protein: CSARLLAGGVNTQYF. Here the CDR3 DNA reads TGCAGTGCTAGGTTACTAGCGGGGGGCGTAAATACGCAGTATTTT.

In this sample, this clonotype turned up a few times. The chain links TRBV7-9 to TRBJ2-1; D remains unclear. Germline V lookup: CDR1 SEHNR, CDR2 FQNEAQ (reference sequence). The CDR3 is 12 amino acids. V was pared by 3 bases and J by 15 bases, with 15 bases between. The CDR3 DNA follows: TGTGCCAGCAGCTTCAACAAGGCTGACCTGTTCTTC. Encoded protein: CASSFNKADLFF.

The V call is TRBV5-1, the J call TRBJ2-1; 9 positions match TRBD2. V gave up 0 bases and J gave up 8 bases; unmatched junction bases: 9. Per the germline V gene, CDR1 is SGHRS and CDR2 is YFSETQ. The CDR3 loop spans 16 amino acids. This chain's CDR3 is CASSLGLSGSSDEQFF. The CDR3 nucleotides are TGCGCCAGCAGCTTGGGGCTTAGCGGGAGCTCGGATGAGCAGTTCTTC.

This clonotype was observed a few times. The rearrangement uses TRBV7-9 and TRBJ2-7; tentatively, D is TRBD1 (6 bases). Germline CDR1 and CDR2: SEHNR and FQNEAQ (reference sequence). The V end lost 4 bases, the J end lost 12 bases, and 16 bases lay between the germline ends. The CDR3 sequence is 12 residues long. The CDR3 is CASSSDRDNLYF. CDR3 coding DNA: TGTGCCAGCAGCTCAGACCGGGACAACCTGTACTTC.

The chain employs TRBV20-1 and TRBJ2-1, with 7 bases aligning to TRBD1. The CDR3 is made up of 16 amino acids. Germline V gene lookup returns CDR1 DFQATT and CDR2 SNEGSKA (reference sequence). V was pared by 3 bases and J by 2 bases, with 10 bases of the junction left unmatched. The CDR3 DNA follows: TGCAGTGCTAGTACCATTCGGGACAGCCCCTACAATGAGCAGTTCTTC. Translated, it gives CSASTIRDSPYNEQFF.

This clonotype has only a few counts. The V call is TRBV20-1, the J call TRBJ2-5, with 7 nucleotides matching TRBD2. Unmatched junction bases numbered 18, after V lost 6 bases and J lost 11 bases. CDR3 length equals 14 residues. The V gene's germline CDR1 is DFQATT and CDR2 SNEGSKA (reference sequence). The CDR3 DNA reads as TGCAGTGCCTCAAGCGGACTAGTCGACCACGAACAGTACTTC. As protein: CSASSGLVDHEQYF.

This chain uses TRBV20-1 with TRBJ2-3, with D unresolved. Germline-derived CDR1 and CDR2 are DFQATT and SNEGSKA (reference sequence). Trimming pared 3 bases from V and 2 bases from J, leaving 9 bases between. The length of the CDR3 is 13 residues. CDR3 DNA sequence: TGCAGTGCTAGTTATCGAACCACAGATACGCAGTATTTT. This gives the protein CSASYRTTDTQYF.

The chain carries TRBV5-6 and TRBJ1-2, with D tentatively TRBD1 (6 bases). CDR3 size: 14 residues. The V and J ends lost 4 bases and 6 bases respectively, with 16 bases between them. CDR1 is SGHDT, CDR2 YYEEEE, per germline. The CDR3 sequence is CASSPYNRQDGYTF. In nucleotides, the CDR3 is TGTGCCAGCAGCCCGTATAACCGACAGGATGGCTACACCTTC.

The gene calls are TRBV28 and TRBJ1-2; unclear D gene. Germline V lookup: CDR1 MDHEN, CDR2 SYDVKM. The V end was cut by 7 bases, the J end by 2 bases, with 14 bases between. The CDR3 totals 14 residues. The CDR3 DNA follows: TGTGCCAGCACTCAAGCAGGATTCAACTATGGCTACACCTTC. Translated: CASTQAGFNYGYTF.

The chain employs TRBV25-1 and TRBJ1-2; a weak D match, TRBD1 (6 bases). The germline CDR1 and CDR2 sequences are MGHDK and SYGVNS. Trimming shortened V by 4 bases and J by 4 bases, and 25 bases separated the two germline ends. The CDR3 is made up of 18 amino acids. CDR3 residues: CASSGYRAVDPHIYGYTF. The CDR3, as DNA: TGTGCCAGCAGTGGTTACAGGGCCGTGGATCCTCATATCTATGGCTACACCTTC.

DNA of the CDR3: TGTGCCAGCAGCCAACTTTGGACTAGCGGGAGAGAGACCCAGTTCTTC. Translated, it gives CASSQLWTSGRETQFF. This chain connects TRBV14 to TRBJ2-1, with 13 bases lining up with TRBD2. The CDR3 loop spans 16 amino acids. The trim removed 2 bases at V and 13 bases at J, leaving 11 bases unmatched. Per germline, CDR1 SGHDN and CDR2 FVKESK. The whole variable domain, remainder taken from reference TRBV14 and TRBJ2-1, is EAGVTQFPSHSVIEKGQTVTLRCDPISGHDNLYWYRRVMGKEIKFLLHFVKESKQDESGMPNNRFLAERTGGTYSTLKVQPAELEDSGVYFCASSQLWTSGRETQFFGPGTRLTVL.

This clonotype was seen more than once but under ten times. The chain carries TRBV7-9 and TRBJ2-1; a weak D match, TRBD1 (5 bases). Trimming shortened V by 5 bases and J by 3 bases, and 8 bases separated the two germline ends. The length of the CDR3 is 13 residues. Germline-derived CDR1 and CDR2 are SEHNR and FQNEAQ (reference sequence). The CDR3: CASSLDNYNEQFF. The CDR3 DNA follows: TGTGCCAGCAGCCTGGACAACTACAATGAGCAGTTCTTC.

This clonotype has only a few counts. V and J are TRBV5-5 and TRBJ2-7, with 7 bases fitting TRBD1. Germline trimming cut 4 bases from V and 4 bases from J; bases unmatched to any gene: 11. The CDR3 loop spans 15 amino acids. Germline loops: CDR1 SGHKS, CDR2 YYEKEE (reference sequence). The CDR3 DNA is TGTGCCAGCAGCCTGCTGAGGACAGGCCTTTACGAGCAGTACTTC. It specifies CASSLLRTGLYEQYF.

The genes are TRBV20-1 and TRBJ1-5, with 7 bases matching TRBD1. CDR1 is DFQATT and CDR2 is SNEGSKA in the germline V gene (reference sequence). The CDR3 has 17 residues. V dropped 1 base and J dropped 0; count of bases not matched to a gene: 9. The CDR3 DNA reads as TGCAGTGCTAGAGGTGACAGGGAAACATATAGCAATCAGCCCCAGCATTTT. It specifies CSARGDRETYSNQPQHF.

This clonotype was seen repeatedly, ten times or more. V is TRBV29-1 and J is TRBJ2-7; no definite D call. The CDR3 runs 14 residues. V was clipped by 4 bases and J by 2 bases, with 15 bases between them. Germline V gene data show CDR1 as SQVTM and CDR2 as ANQGSEA. CDR3 bases: TGCAGCGTTGCCTTATCCCGCGGCACCTACGAGCAGTACTTC. Its protein product is CSVALSRGTYEQYF.

The V gene is TRBV5-1, the J gene TRBJ2-5; TRBD2 agrees at 8 bases. This CDR3 has 16 amino acids. Germline loops: CDR1 SGHRS, CDR2 YFSETQ. The junction had 11 bases not matched to a gene; V was cut back by 7 bases and J by 0 bases. CDR3 sequence: CASSSPLAGHQETQYF. CDR3 in DNA: TGCGCCAGCTCGAGCCCCCTAGCGGGTCACCAAGAGACCCAGTACTTC.

This clonotype was observed a few times. The chain recombines TRBV10-3 with TRBJ2-5, with TRBD2 identical over 12 bases. Germline CDR1 reads ENHRY; CDR2 reads SYGVKD. CDR3 length: 17 amino acids. The V gene end was trimmed by 3 bases and the J gene end by 2 bases; junction bases not matched to a gene: 7. The CDR3 region has the DNA TGTGCCATCAGTGAAACCCGACTAGCGGGGGCTCAAGAGACCCAGTACTTC. Its translation: CAISETRLAGAQETQYF.

This clonotype was seen ten or more times. The V gene is TRBV12-3 or TRBV12-4, the J gene TRBJ1-6; 7 bases align to TRBD1. The V segment lost 5 bases and the J segment 8 bases; nucleotides outside the gene matches: 12. The CDR3 covers 16 residues. The CDR3 region has the DNA TGTGCCAGCAGTCCTAACCGACAGGGTAGAGATTCACCCCTCCACTTT. It translates to CASSPNRQGRDSPLHF.

CDR3 residues: CASTPDREELFF. Here the CDR3 DNA reads TGTGCCAGCACCCCGGACAGGGAGGAGCTGTTTTTT. The chain carries TRBV27 and TRBJ2-2; the match to TRBD1 covers 8 bases. CDR3 length: 12 residues. From germline, CDR1 is MNHEY and CDR2 SMNVEV (reference sequence). V lost 7 bases and J lost 10; bases outside the gene matches: 5.

In its sample, this clonotype was seen many times. The V call is TRBV4-2, the J call TRBJ2-1; no reliable D call. The CDR3 runs to 14 residues. Germline V gene sequence: CDR1 LGHNA, CDR2 YNFKEQ. Deletions cut 0 bases from V and 4 bases from J, with 7 bases between. The CDR3: CASSQDPSYNEQFF. The CDR3 coding sequence is TGTGCCAGCAGCCAAGACCCCTCATACAATGAGCAGTTCTTC.

The chain has TRBV2 and TRBJ2-7, with D hard to call. The CDR3 runs 12 residues. Trimming stripped 6 bases from V and 9 bases from J, with 15 bases between. Per the germline V gene, CDR1 is SNHLY and CDR2 is FYNNEI. The CDR3 nucleotides are TGTGCCAGCAGCCCCACTCAAAATGTGCAGTACTTC. It yields the protein CASSPTQNVQYF. The whole variable domain, filled in from reference TRBV2 and TRBJ2-7, reads EPEVTQTPSHQVTQMGQEVILRCVPISNHLYFYWYRQILGQKVEFLVSFYNNEISEKSEIFDDQFSVERPDGSNFTLKIRSTKLEDSAMYFCASSPTQNVQYFGPGTRLTVT.

The sample holds a few counts of this clonotype. The chain employs TRBV7-6 and TRBJ2-1; no clear D. V gave up 0 bases and J gave up 5 bases, with 8 bases separating them. Germline V gives CDR1 SGHVS, CDR2 FNYEAQ. The CDR3 contains 14 residues. This chain's CDR3 is CASSLATINNEQFF. CDR3 nucleotides: TGTGCCAGCAGCTTAGCAACCATTAACAATGAGCAGTTCTTC.